A selection of T cell receptor beta chains follows, all from one sample in a study of healthy donors' naive CD4 and CD8 T cells. TCRdb called the reads again in MiXCR, with one record for every CDR3 protein. Here the sample spans 180,000 or so distinct CDR3 sequences, about 70% being singletons. The specimen sequenced was naive CD4+ and CD8+ T cells sorted from blood, pooled from several donors. The receptors stem from a pool of human donors in good health; the sample pools cells from several healthy donors. CDR3s include the opening cysteine and the closing phenylalanine or tryptophan. The D gene is left open where the match is weak. Rows give clone size only sometimes, using once, few, many, or a class for an expanded clone.

clone_size	d_call	v_call	j_call	cdr3_nt	cdr3_aa
few	NA	TRBV29-1	TRBJ1-1	TGCAGCGCCCGGAGACGAACCAACACTGAAGCTTTCTTT	CSARRRTNTEAFF
NA	TRBD1	TRBV6-6	TRBJ1-1	TGTGCCAGCAGTCGCACAGGGGACGCTGAAGCTTTCTTT	CASSRTGDAEAFF
few	NA	TRBV29-1	TRBJ1-2	TGCAGCGTTCCAAGGGACGCCGGGGGCTACACCTTC	CSVPRDAGGYTF
NA	NA	TRBV2	TRBJ2-1	TGTGCCAGCAGAGGGGGAGGACAGGTTGACTACAATGAGCAGTTCTTC	CASRGGGQVDYNEQFF
NA	TRBD1	TRBV29-1	TRBJ2-1	TGCAGCGTTGAACGACAGGGGGACAATGAGCAGTTCTTC	CSVERQGDNEQFF
NA	NA	TRBV29-1	TRBJ2-5	TGCAGCGTTGCCGCGACAGAGGCACGAGAGACCCAGTACTTC	CSVAATEARETQYF
NA	NA	TRBV19	TRBJ1-1	TGTGCCAGTAGTAATCAAGTGAACACTGAAGCTTTCTTT	CASSNQVNTEAFF
NA	NA	TRBV27	TRBJ1-2	TGTGCCAGCAGTTTTGGTGGCAGGAACTATGGCTACACCTTC	CASSFGGRNYGYTF
few	TRBD1	TRBV29-1	TRBJ2-7	TGCAGCGTTGAAATCCCGACAGGGTCCGAGCAGTACTTC	CSVEIPTGSEQYF
NA	TRBD2	TRBV5-1	TRBJ2-7	TGCGCCAGCAGCTTGCGGACTAGCGGGAGGTTTGAGCAGTACTTC	CASSLRTSGRFEQYF
few	NA	TRBV6-2/TRBV6-3	TRBJ2-7	TGTGCCAGCAGCTACATGGGCCTAGGGGAGCAGTACTTC	CASSYMGLGEQYF
NA	NA	TRBV7-8	TRBJ2-5	TGTGCCAGCAGCCCGGGGACACTCCTTAGGTCACAAGAGACCCAGTACTTC	CASSPGTLLRSQETQYF
NA	TRBD2	TRBV20-1	TRBJ2-3	TGCAGTGCTAGCCCGAGGACTAGCGGGACCACAGATACGCAGTATTTT	CSASPRTSGTTDTQYF
NA	TRBD2	TRBV29-1	TRBJ2-5	TGCAGCGTGGCAACTAGCGTCCAAGAGACCCAGTACTTC	CSVATSVQETQYF
NA	NA	TRBV6-2/TRBV6-3	TRBJ2-1	TGTGCCAGCAGTTATCTACAGTCCACCTACAATGAGCAGTTCTTC	CASSYLQSTYNEQFF
NA	NA	TRBV19	TRBJ1-2	TGTGCCAGTAGTATCACGGCGACCTATGGCTACACCTTC	CASSITATYGYTF
NA	NA	TRBV19	TRBJ1-5	TGTGCCAGTAGCGACACTAGCAATCAGCCCCAGCATTTT	CASSDTSNQPQHF
NA	NA	TRBV12-3/TRBV12-4	TRBJ2-7	TGTGCCAGCAGTCCTGGGGACACCTACGAGCAGTACTTC	CASSPGDTYEQYF
NA	NA	TRBV5-4	TRBJ2-7	TGTGCCAGCAGGAAGTGGGACGTAGCCTACGAGCAGTACTTC	CASRKWDVAYEQYF
NA	NA	TRBV29-1	TRBJ2-1	TGCAGCGTTGAATACGAAGGGGAGCAGTTCTTC	CSVEYEGEQFF
NA	TRBD2	TRBV11-2	TRBJ2-3	TGTGCCAGCAGCTTAGATCTAGGACTAGCGGGAACAGATACGCAGTATTTT	CASSLDLGLAGTDTQYF
NA	NA	TRBV19	TRBJ2-7	TGTGCCAGTAGTGTGGACCCCATCTCCTACGAGCAGTACTTC	CASSVDPISYEQYF
NA	NA	TRBV12-3/TRBV12-4	TRBJ2-5	TGTGCCAGCAGTGCTACGGAGGAGGAGACCCAGTACTTC	CASSATEEETQYF
NA	TRBD1	TRBV6-2/TRBV6-3	TRBJ1-2	TGTGCCAGCAGAACCGGAACCACAGGGGACTATGGCTACACCTTC	CASRTGTTGDYGYTF
NA	NA	TRBV19	TRBJ2-1	TGTGCCAGTAGTATTGGGACAAACGATGAGCAGTTCTTC	CASSIGTNDEQFF
NA	NA	TRBV12-3/TRBV12-4	TRBJ2-7	TGTGCCAGCAGTTTAGGGAGGCAGGTTGACTACGAGCAGTACTTC	CASSLGRQVDYEQYF
once	NA	TRBV7-9	TRBJ2-5	TGTGCCAGCAGCTTTACGGAGACCCAGTACTTC	CASSFTETQYF
NA	TRBD1	TRBV5-5	TRBJ2-3	TGTGCCAGCAGCTTGGGTAGGGGGCCCGATACGCAGTATTTT	CASSLGRGPDTQYF
NA	TRBD2	TRBV27	TRBJ2-7	TGTGCCAGCAGTTTGGGGAGGGCCAACGAGCAGTACTTC	CASSLGRANEQYF
NA	TRBD1	TRBV6-1	TRBJ1-1	TGTGCCAGCAGTCTGGGAACAGGGGTCACTGAAGCTTTCTTT	CASSLGTGVTEAFF
NA	TRBD2	TRBV19	TRBJ2-1	TGTGCCATCCTAGCGGGAGTTGAGCAGTTCTTC	CAILAGVEQFF
NA	NA	TRBV29-1	TRBJ2-7	TGCAGCGGGGTCGTGGGGTCCGAGCAGTACTTC	CSGVVGSEQYF
NA	TRBD2	TRBV6-6	TRBJ2-3	TGTGCCAGCAGTCCGCGGGGGGCCAGCACAGATACGCAGTATTTT	CASSPRGASTDTQYF
NA	NA	TRBV4-2	TRBJ2-7	TGTGCCAGCAGCCAAGATGGCAGCCCCAACTACGAGCAGTACTTC	CASSQDGSPNYEQYF
NA	TRBD2	TRBV25-1	TRBJ2-5	TGTGCCAGCAGTGATAGCGGGAGGTATGAGACCCAGTACTTC	CASSDSGRYETQYF
once	NA	TRBV5-4	TRBJ2-3	TGTGCCAGCAGCGTCGGTGGAGATACGCAGTATTTT	CASSVGGDTQYF
NA	NA	TRBV27	TRBJ2-7	NA	CASSWGYGSYEQYF
NA	TRBD1	TRBV5-1	TRBJ2-3	TGCGCCAGCAGCCCGGGACAGGTAGGAGATACGCAGTATTTT	CASSPGQVGDTQYF
NA	TRBD1	TRBV12-5	TRBJ2-3	TGTGCTACGAGAATGGCAGGGGGCGATACGCAGTATTTT	CATRMAGGDTQYF
NA	NA	TRBV6-6	TRBJ1-5	TGTGCCAGCAGTTACTCGTACGGGTTCAATCAGCCCCAGCATTTT	CASSYSYGFNQPQHF
NA	NA	TRBV6-5	TRBJ1-6	TGTGCCAGCAGTTGGGCCAGGAGTTCACCCCTCCACTTT	CASSWARSSPLHF
NA	TRBD2	TRBV29-1	TRBJ2-1	TGCAGCGTTGAAGATCACCGACTAGCGGCCCGGGAGCAGTTCTTC	CSVEDHRLAAREQFF
NA	TRBD2	TRBV27	TRBJ2-1	TGTGCCAGCCAACTAGCGGGAGGTTACAATGAGCAGTTCTTC	CASQLAGGYNEQFF